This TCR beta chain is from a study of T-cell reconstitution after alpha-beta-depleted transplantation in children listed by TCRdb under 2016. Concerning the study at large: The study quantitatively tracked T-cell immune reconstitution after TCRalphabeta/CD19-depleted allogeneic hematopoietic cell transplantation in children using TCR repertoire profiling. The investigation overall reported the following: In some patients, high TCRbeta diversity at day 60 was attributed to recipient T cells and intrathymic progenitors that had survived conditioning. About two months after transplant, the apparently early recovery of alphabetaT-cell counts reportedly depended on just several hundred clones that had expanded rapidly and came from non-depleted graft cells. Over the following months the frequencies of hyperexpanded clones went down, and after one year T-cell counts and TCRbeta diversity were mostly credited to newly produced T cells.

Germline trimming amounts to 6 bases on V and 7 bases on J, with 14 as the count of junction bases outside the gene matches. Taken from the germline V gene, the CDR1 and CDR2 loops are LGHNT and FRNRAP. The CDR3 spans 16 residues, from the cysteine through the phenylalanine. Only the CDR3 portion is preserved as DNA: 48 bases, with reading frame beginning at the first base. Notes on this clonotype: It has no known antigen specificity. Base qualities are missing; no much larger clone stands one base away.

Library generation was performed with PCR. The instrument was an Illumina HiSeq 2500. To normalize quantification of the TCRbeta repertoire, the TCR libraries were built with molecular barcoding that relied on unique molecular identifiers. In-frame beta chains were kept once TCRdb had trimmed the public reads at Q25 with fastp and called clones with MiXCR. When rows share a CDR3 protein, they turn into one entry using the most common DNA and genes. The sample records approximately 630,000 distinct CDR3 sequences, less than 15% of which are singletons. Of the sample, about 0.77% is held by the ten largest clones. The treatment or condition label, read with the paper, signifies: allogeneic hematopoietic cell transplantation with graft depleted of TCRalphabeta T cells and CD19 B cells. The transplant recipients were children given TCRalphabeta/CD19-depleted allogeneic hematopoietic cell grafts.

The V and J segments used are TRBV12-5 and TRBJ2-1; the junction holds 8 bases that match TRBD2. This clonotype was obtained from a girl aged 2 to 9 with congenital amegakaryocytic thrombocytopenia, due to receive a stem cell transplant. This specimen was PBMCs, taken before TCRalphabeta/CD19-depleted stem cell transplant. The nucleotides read TGTGCTAGTGGATACGTACCGGGACCGGGGGGGAATGAGCAGTTCTTC. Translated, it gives CASGYVPGPGGNEQFF.